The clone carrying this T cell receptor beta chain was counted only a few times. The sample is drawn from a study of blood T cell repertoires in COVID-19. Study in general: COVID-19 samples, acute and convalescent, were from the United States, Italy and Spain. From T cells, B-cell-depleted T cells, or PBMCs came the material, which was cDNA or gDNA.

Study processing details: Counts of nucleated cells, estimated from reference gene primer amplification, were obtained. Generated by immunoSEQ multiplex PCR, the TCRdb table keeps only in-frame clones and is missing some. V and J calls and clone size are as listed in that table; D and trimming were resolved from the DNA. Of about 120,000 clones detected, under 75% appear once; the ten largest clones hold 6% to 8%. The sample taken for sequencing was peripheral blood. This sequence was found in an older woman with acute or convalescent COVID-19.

The CDR3 spells CASNPSATNEKLFF. The CDR3 DNA reads as TGTGCCAGCAATCCCAGTGCAACTAATGAAAAACTGTTTTTT. The chain couples TRBV6-6 to TRBJ1-4; D is uncertain. V lost 7 bases and J lost 0, with 9 bases in between. The germline gives CDR1 MNHNY, CDR2 SVGAGI (reference sequence). CDR3 length equals 14 residues.